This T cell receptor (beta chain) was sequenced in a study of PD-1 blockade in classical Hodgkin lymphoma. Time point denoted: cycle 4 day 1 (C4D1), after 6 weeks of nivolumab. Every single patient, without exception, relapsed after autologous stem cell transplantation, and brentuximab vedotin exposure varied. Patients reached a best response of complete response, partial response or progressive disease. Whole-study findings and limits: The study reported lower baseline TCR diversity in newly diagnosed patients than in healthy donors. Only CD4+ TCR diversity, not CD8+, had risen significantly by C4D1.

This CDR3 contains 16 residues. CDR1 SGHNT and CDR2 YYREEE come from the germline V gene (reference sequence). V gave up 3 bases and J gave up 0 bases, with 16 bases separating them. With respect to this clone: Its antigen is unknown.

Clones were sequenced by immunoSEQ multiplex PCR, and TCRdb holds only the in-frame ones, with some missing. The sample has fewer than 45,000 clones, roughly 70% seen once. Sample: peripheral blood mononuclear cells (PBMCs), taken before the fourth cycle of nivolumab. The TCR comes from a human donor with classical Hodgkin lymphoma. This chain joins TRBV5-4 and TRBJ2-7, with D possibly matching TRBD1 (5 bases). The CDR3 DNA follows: TGTGCCAGCAGCTCGGGCAGGGTCAGAAGCTCCTACGAGCAGTACTTC. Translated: CASSSGRVRSSYEQYF.